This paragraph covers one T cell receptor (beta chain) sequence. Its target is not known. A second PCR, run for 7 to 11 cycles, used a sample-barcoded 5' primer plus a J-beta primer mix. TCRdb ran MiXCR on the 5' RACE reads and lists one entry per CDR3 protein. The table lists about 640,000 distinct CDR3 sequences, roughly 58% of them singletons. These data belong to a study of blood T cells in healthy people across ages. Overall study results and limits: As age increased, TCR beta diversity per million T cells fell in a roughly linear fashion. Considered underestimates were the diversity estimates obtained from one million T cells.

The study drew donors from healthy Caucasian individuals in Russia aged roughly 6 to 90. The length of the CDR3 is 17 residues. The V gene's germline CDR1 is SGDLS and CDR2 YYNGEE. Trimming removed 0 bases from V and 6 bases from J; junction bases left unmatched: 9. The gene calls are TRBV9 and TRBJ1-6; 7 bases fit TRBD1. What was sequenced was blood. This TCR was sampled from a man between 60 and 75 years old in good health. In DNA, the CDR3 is TGTGCCAGCAGCGTAGCTGACAGGGTAACCCGTAATTCACCCCTCCACTTT. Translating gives CASSVADRVTRNSPLHF.